This T cell receptor beta chain originates from a study of molecular identifiers for immune sequencing clone quantification. General study results and limits: Clones that exceeded 20 RNA copies held over 98% of effector molecules, yet under 1% in naive cells. In cases of identical TCR molecules sharing a barcode, highly expanded clone sizes could be underestimated. Detectable among approximately 930,000 naive cells, according to reports, was Jurkat TCR RNA spiked in from one cell.

This CDR3 region has 16 residues. Germline V gene lookup returns CDR1 LNHDA and CDR2 SQIVND (reference sequence). V was pared by 2 bases and J by 7 bases, with 6 bases of the junction left unmatched. Remarks on this clonotype: What it recognizes is unknown.

Via MiXCR, TCRdb re-called the PCR reads, giving one row per CDR3 protein. Among about 630,000 distinct CDR3 sequences listed, approximately 24% were seen once. V is TRBV19 and J is TRBJ2-2; TRBD2 aligns across 11 bases. The sequence derives from a human donor in good health. Some libraries in this study had Jurkat cell RNA spiked in. Sequenced: naive CD8+ T cells from blood, with Jurkat cell RNA spiked in. As to subset: FACS-sorted CD8+CD4-CCR7+CD45RA+ naive T cells. CDR3 DNA sequence: TGTGCCAGTAGTATATTAGCGGGAGGGCCGGGCGGGGAGCTGTTTTTT. Translated: CASSILAGGPGGELFF.